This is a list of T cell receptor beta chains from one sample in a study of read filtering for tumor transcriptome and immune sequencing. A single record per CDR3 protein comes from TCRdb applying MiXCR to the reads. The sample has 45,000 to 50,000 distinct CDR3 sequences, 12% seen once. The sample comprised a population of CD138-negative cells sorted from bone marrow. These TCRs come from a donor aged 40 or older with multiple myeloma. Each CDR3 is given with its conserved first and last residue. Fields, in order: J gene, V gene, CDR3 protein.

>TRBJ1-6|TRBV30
CAWNRGLSSPLHF
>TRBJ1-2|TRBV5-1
CASSGGAFYGYTF
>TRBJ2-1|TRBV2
CASSVREMNEQFF
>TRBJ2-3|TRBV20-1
CSAPFRAGAADTQYF
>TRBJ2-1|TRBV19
CASSLGLEQFF
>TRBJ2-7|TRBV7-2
CASSLRVTSGVFEQYF
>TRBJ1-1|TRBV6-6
CASRTNTEAFF
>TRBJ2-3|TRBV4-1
CASSDSGNLGADTQYF
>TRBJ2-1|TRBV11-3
CASSLDGAENEQFF
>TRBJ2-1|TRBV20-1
CSARLAGTTNEQFF
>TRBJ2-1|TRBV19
CASRLAVNNEQFF
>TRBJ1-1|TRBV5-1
CASSFLTGGNEAFF
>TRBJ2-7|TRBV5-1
CASSLNGGGYEQYF
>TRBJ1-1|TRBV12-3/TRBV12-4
CASSLMTGGNTEAFF
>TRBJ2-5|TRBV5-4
CASSWKTGTAQETQYF
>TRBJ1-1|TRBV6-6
CASSYGVGPGKAFF
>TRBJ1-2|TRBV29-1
CSVEKPIGYGYTF
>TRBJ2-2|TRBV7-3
CASSLPPGELFF
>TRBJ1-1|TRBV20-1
CSARDRSNTEAFF
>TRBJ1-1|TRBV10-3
CATSDPRTEAFF
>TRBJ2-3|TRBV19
CASSIEGGADTQYF
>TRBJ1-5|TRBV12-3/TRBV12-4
CASKPGTVISNQPQHF
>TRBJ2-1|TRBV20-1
CSARETLGREQFF
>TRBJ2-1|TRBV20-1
CSASDGGRARDEQFF
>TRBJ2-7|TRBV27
CASSRDRRNSYEQYF
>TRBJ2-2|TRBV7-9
CASSESGTGELFF
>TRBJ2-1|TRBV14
CASSQDRTSGSSEQFF
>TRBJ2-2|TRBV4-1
CASSRSGQGVTGELFF
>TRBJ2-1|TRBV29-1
CTGTSGRVNEQFF
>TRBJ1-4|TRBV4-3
CASSQGSSTNEKLFF
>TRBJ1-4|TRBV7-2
CASSYGTHEKLFF
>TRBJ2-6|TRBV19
CASLPGTGVSGANVLTF
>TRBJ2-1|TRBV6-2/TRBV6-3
CASSSGGANNEQSF
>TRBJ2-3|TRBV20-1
CSAPPSDTQYF
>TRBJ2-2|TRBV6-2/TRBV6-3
CASSQQGTAGELFF
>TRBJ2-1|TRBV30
CAWAQGADEQFF
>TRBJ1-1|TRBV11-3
CASSFAGTGGTEAFF
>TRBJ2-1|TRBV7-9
CASSSDGVLNEQFF